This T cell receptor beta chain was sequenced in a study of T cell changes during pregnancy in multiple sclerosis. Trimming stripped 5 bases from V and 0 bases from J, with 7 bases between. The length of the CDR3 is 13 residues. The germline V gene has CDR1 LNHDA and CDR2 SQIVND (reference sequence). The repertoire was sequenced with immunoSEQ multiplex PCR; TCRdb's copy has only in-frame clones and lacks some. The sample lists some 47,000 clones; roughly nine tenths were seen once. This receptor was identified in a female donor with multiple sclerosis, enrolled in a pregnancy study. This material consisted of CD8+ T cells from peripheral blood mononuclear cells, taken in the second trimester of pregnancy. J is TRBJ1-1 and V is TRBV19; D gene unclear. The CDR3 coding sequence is TGTGCCAGTAGTCAGCAGGTGAACACTGAAGCTTTCTTT. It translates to CASSQQVNTEAFF.